This T cell receptor beta chain originates from a study of healthy donors' naive CD4 and CD8 T cells (dated by TCRdb to 2015 to 2017). About the investigation overall: The donors were selected to cover three age groups of six people each (20-25, 40-50 and 60-70 years), had a mean age of about 44, and were half female. The donors were HLA-typed by sequencing at HLA-A, -B, -C, -DRB1, -DQB1 and -DPB1, using the SBTexcellerator protocol, an ABI3130xl analyzer and SBTengine software. The peripheral blood mononuclear cells came from under 20 individuals who were healthy and unrelated. For TCR alpha, a new primer set was designed to cover all functional IMGT alpha gene variants, and all other steps followed the beta-chain workflow. To examine how TCR variation is linked to lineage commitment, the study sequenced rearranged TCR alpha and beta chains from naive CD4+ and CD8+ T cells. On the study overall, not on this receptor specifically: In both chains, CD4+ lineage was associated with a positively charged CDR3, and CD8+ lineage was associated with a negatively charged CDR3. Taken together, V genes, J genes and CDR3 charge appeared to account for 10% to 15% of the variance in CD4/CD8 propensity, acting in a largely additive way. Reportedly, most V and J gene segments showed bias between naive CD4+ and CD8+ cells, and this bias held consistently across donors regardless of HLA genotype. Possible repertoire bias arising from homeostatic proliferation of naive T cells was not directly addressed. Because alpha and beta chains were sequenced in bulk and could not be paired, combined chain effects were not evaluated.

Instrument used: 454 GS FLX Titanium. A previously published linear amplification protocol was used to build TCR libraries from roughly 500 ng of total RNA. Sequencing was performed on the Roche/454 Genome Sequencer with Titanium chemistry. In the source study's methods: From a few of the healthy donors, a total of approximately 80,000 rearranged TCR alpha transcripts were sequenced. Duplicate transcripts were removed, and each unique TCR clonotype was defined by its CDR3 junction following IMGT nomenclature. Using logistic regression in R 2.13.0, the researchers modeled CD4 versus CD8 status as a function of V and J genes, with an adjustment for donor effects and a Bonferroni correction for multiple testing. TCRdb reran the public reads through fastp at Q25 and MiXCR, keeping productive beta chains. Here each entry gathers all rows of one CDR3 protein and keeps the most common genes and DNA. TCRdb's processing, not the study's, gives the V and J calls here. The sample profile shows roughly 200,000 distinct CDR3 sequences; about four fifths of them were found once. The ten largest clones add up to about 2.3% of the sample.

Cells with a CD4+CD8-CD45RO-CD45RA+ profile were isolated by FACS and defined as naive CD4+ T cells, and those with a CD8+CD4-CD45RA+CD27bright profile were defined as naive CD8+ T cells. Antibodies against CD4 (RPA-T4), CD8 (SK1), CD27 (O323), CD45RA (HI100) and CD45RO (UCHL1) were used for sorting. Its CDR3 holds 13 amino acids, cysteine through phenylalanine. Only CDR3 DNA remains: 39 bases, in frame from the first base. A distance of 11 bases separates the germline ends of V and J, which lose 0 bases and 6 bases respectively. The germline V gene encodes CDR1 DFQATT and CDR2 SNEGSKA (reference sequence). Comments on this clonotype: Its antigen is unknown. Base qualities were left out, and no much larger clone turns up one base away.

Sequencing used naive CD4+ and CD8+ T cells sorted from blood, pooled from several donors. The cell subset or site label for this specimen denotes: FACS-sorted naive CD4+ (CD45RO-CD45RA+) and naive CD8+ (CD45RA+CD27bright) T cells. The chain uses TRBV20-1 and TRBJ1-2; too little of a D gene remains to name it. The clonotype originates from a pool of human donors in good health; the sample pools cells from several healthy donors. The DNA sequence is as follows: TGCAGTGCTAGAGAGAACGCTCTAAATGGCTACACCTTC. It codes for CSARENALNGYTF.